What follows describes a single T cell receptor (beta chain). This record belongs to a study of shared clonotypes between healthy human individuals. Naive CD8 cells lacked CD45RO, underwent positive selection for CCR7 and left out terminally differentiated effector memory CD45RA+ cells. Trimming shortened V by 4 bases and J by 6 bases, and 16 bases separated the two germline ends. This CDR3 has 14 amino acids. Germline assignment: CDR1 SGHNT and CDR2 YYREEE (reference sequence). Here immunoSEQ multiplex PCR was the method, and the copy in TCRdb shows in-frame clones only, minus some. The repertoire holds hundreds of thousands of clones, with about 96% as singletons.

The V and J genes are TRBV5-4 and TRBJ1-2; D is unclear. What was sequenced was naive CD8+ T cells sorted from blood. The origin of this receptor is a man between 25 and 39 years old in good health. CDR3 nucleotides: TGTGCCAGCAGCCCAAGTAGGGTGTATAATGGCTACACCTTC. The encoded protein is CASSPSRVYNGYTF. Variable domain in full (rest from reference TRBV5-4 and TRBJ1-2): ETGVTQSPTHLIKTRGQQVTLRCSSQSGHNTVSWYQQALGQGPQFIFQYYREEENGRGNFPPRFSGLQFPNYSSELNVNALELDDSALYLCASSPSRVYNGYTFGSGTRLTVV.